The sample holds many counts of the clone carrying this T cell receptor beta chain. Its antigen is unidentified. An end of the junction does not agree with germline; a read error may underlie this. This entry comes from a study of blood T cells in healthy people across ages. Study-level results: It was found that TCR beta diversity correlated strongly with the percentage of naive T cells. Expanded clonotype changes were possibly confounded by unknown donor CMV status.

Combining a sample-barcoded 5' primer with a J-beta primer mix, a second PCR ran for roughly 7 to 11 cycles. TCRdb reprocessed the 5' RACE reads with MiXCR, giving one entry per CDR3 protein. The repertoire has hundreds of thousands of distinct CDR3 sequences, approximately 48% of them found once; the top ten carry about 19%. The CDR3 spans 14 residues. CDR1 and CDR2 from the germline V gene are SGHRS and YFSETQ. The sample taken for sequencing was blood. This sequence originates from a man in his sixties in good health. V gene TRBV5-1 combines with J gene TRBJ2-7; the D gene is possibly TRBD1 (6 bases). The CDR3 DNA reads TGTGCCAGCAGCCCTACGACAGGCTCCTACGAGCAGTACTTC. Translated: CASSPTTGSYEQYF.